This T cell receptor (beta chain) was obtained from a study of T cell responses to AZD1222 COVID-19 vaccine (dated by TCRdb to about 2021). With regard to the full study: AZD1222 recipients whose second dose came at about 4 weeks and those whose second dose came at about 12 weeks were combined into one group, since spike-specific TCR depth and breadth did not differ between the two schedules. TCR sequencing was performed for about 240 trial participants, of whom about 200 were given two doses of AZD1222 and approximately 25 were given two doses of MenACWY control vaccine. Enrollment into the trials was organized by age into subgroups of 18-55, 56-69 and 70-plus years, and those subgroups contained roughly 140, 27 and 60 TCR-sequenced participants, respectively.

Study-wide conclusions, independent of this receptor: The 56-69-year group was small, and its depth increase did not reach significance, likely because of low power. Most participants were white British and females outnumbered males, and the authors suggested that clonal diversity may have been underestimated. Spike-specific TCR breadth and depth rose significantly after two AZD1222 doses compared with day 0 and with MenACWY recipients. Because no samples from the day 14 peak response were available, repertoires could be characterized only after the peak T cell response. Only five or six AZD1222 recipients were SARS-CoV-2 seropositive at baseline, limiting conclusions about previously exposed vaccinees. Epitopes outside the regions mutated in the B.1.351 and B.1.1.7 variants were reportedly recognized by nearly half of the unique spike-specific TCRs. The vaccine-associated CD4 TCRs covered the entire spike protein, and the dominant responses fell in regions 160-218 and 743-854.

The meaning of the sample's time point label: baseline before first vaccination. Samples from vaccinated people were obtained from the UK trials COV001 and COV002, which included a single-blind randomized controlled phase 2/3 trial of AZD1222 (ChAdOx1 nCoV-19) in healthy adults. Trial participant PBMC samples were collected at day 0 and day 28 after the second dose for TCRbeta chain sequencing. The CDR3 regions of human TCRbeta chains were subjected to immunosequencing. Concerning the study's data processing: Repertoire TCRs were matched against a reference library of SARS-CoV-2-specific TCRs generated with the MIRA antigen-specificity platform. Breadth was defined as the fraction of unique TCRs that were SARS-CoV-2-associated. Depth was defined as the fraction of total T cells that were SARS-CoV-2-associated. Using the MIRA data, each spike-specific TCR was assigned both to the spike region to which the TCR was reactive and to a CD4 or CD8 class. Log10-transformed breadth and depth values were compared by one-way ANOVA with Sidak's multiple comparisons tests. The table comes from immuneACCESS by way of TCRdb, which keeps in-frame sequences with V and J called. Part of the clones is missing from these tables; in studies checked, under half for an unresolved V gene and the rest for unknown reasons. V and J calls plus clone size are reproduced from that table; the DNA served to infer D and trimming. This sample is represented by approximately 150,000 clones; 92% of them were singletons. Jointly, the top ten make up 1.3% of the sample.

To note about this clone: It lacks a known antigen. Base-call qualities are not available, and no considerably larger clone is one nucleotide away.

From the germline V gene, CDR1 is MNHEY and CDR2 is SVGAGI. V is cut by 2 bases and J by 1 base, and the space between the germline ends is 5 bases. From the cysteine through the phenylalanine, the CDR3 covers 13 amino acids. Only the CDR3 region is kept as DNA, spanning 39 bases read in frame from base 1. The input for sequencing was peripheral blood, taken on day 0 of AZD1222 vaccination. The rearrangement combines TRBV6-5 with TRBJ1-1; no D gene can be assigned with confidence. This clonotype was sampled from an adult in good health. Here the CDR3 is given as CASSYARNTEAFF. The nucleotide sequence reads TGTGCCAGCAGTTACGCCAGGAACACTGAAGCTTTCTTT.